Given below is one T cell receptor beta chain in context. The antigen is undetermined. The PCR contained 60 Vbeta and 13 Jbeta primers. Some clones are missing from TCRdb's copy, which holds only in-frame ones; the method was immunoSEQ multiplex PCR. The sample contains around 130,000 clones, about four fifths of which appear only once. The data originate from a study of cytomegalovirus exposure and HLA in healthy donors. V lost 3 bases, J lost 1 base, and 9 bases lay in between. The CDR3 extends over 14 amino acids. Germline V gene lookup returns CDR1 LNHDA and CDR2 SQIVND (reference sequence). Findings of the study overall: The authors considered a cluster of highly shared sequence variants likely to be a sequencing artifact. Immune exposure was documented only through CMV serostatus.

This chain uses TRBV19 with TRBJ1-2; no reliable D call. Material for sequencing was PBMCs. The sequence was collected from a woman between 18 and 29 years old in good health and CMV-seronegative. The DNA for the CDR3 is TGTGCCAGTAGTATGACCGGGTTTAACTATGGCTACACCTTC. Translating it yields CASSMTGFNYGYTF. The variable domain in full, with the rest retrieved from reference TRBV19 and TRBJ1-2, is DGGITQSPKYLFRKEGQNVTLSCEQNLNHDAMYWYRQDPGQGLRLIYYSQIVNDFQKGDIAEGYSVSREKKESFPLTVTSAQKNPTAFYLCASSMTGFNYGYTFGSGTRLTVV.